This T cell receptor (beta chain) is drawn from a study of T cell repertoires in cytomegalovirus infection. For the study at large: Indicated by public TCR beta signatures were CMV infection and matching HLA type.

TCRdb reanalysed the reads using MiXCR and keeps one entry per CDR3 protein. Counted here are 80,000 to 130,000 distinct CDR3 sequences, 23% occurring once; the ten biggest clones make up roughly two fifths. Trimming removed 5 bases from V and 3 bases from J; junction bases left unmatched: 4. This CDR3 has 13 residues. Germline V gene lookup returns CDR1 MNHGY and CDR2 SAAAGT. The sequence came from a human donor in good health (CMV status not recorded). Some clones in this sample may be carry-over from other donors' samples. Sequenced: CD8+ T cells from PBMCs. The V gene is TRBV6-8, the J gene TRBJ2-7, with TRBD1 matching 7 bases. CDR3: CASSPTGFYEQYF. CDR3 nucleotides: TGTGCCAGCAGTCCGACAGGGTTCTACGAGCAGTACTTC.